This T cell receptor beta chain was profiled in a study of human T cells and chemical hapten exposure. Study information: For sensitization, 2% DPC was applied to a 2 cm by 2 cm patch of upper inner arm skin.

V gave up 1 base and J gave up 9 bases, with 16 bases separating them. This CDR3 spans 16 amino acids. Germline V CDR1 and CDR2: LGHDT, YNNKEL (reference sequence). Study outcomes and limitations: Relative to control repertoires, expanded TCRs gave rise to significantly more large CDR3 similarity clusters.

This clonotype was observed many times. The antigen remains undetermined. The time point denotes: patch test 1, 2 weeks after DPC sensitization. Sample treatment: therapeutic diphenylcyclopropenone sensitization with weekly scalp DPC. Prior to each patch test being applied, blood was drawn. Separate cDNA molecules received unique molecular identifiers, which the library attached to them. TCRdb recomputed calls from the RACE reads with MiXCR, one row per CDR3 protein. The table lists roughly 360,000 distinct CDR3 sequences, nearly 5% of them singletons, with 2% to 2.5% in the top ten. The origin of this receptor is a woman aged 45-60 years with alopecia areata. Some clones in this sample may be carry-over from other donors' samples. The sequenced sample was whole blood, obtained in connection with sensitization to the hapten diphenylcyclopropenone (DPC). This rearrangement joins TRBV3-1 to TRBJ1-6, with D unresolved. CDR3 sequence: CASSQGDPRRSSPLHF. The CDR3 nucleotides are TGTGCCAGCAGCCAAGGCGACCCGAGAAGGAGTTCACCCCTCCACTTT.